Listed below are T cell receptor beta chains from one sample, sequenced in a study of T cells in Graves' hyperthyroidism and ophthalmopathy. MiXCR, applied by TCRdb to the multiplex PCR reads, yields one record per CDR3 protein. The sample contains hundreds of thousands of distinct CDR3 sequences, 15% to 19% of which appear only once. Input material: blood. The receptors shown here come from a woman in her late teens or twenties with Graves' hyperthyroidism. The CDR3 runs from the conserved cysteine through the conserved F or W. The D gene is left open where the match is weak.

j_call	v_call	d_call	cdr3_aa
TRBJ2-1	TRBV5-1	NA	CASSLEGGDYNEQFF
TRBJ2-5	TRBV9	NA	CASSVAGLLQETQYF
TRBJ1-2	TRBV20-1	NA	CSASYSGKGDYGYTF
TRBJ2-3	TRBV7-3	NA	CASSRTGDTQYF
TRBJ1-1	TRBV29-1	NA	CSVDGTSNTEAFF
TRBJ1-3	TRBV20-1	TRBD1	CSASEGGTAGNTIYF
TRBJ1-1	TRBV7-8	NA	CASSPGGGLGGTEAFF
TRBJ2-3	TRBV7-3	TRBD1	CASNEGQGTDTQYF
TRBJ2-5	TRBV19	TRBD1	CASSTGQGVVETQYF
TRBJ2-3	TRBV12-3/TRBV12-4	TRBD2	CASSTAGLSTDTQYF
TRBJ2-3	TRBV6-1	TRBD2	CASSEPAGGGSTDTQYF
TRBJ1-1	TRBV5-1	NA	CASSLSGQNTEAFF
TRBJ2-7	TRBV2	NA	CASSEAFRWDFPYEQYF
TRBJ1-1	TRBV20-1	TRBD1	CSAILPTGESEAFF
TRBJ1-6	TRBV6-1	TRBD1	CASTQAGQGARSPLHF
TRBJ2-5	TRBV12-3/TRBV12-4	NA	CASSRQKQETQYF
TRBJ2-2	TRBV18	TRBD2	CASSPLRGSGGELFF
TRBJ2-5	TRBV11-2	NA	CASSLGWRVVETQYF
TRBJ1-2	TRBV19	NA	CASSIKGYTF
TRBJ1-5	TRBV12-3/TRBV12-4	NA	CASRWQNQPQHF
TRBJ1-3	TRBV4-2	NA	CASSQEGPGSGNTIYF
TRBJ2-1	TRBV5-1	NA	CASSLTSSRAYNEQFF
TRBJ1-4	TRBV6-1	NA	CASRLTTNEKLFF
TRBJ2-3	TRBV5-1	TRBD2	CASSFSGRAEDTQYF
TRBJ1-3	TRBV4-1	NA	CASSQDGGGIYF
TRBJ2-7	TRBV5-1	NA	CASSLQPATYEQYF
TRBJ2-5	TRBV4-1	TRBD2	CASSQDVAGGTKETQYF
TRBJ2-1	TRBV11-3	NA	CASRGRLYNEQFF
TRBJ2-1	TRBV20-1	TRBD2	CSAIGSGGLSYNEQFF
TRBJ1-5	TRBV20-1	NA	CSARWAGGNQPQHF
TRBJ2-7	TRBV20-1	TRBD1	CSALGQSYEQYF
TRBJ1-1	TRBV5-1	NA	CASSYGRSEAFF
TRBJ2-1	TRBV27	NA	CASSHGGGNEQFF
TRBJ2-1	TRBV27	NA	CASRRTSSYNEQFF
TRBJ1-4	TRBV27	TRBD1	CASRRTGDEKLFF
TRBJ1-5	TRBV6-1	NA	CASSRAQGNQPQHF
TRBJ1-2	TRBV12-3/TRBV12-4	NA	CASSPSGNYGYTF
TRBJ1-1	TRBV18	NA	CASSPAQTPNTEAFF
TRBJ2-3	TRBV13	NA	CASSSQGDGSPDTQYF
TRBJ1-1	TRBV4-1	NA	CASSPIPPGAMNTEAFF
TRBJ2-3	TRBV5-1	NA	CASSLNALSTTDTQYF
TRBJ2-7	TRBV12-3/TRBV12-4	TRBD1	CASSLRTGSSYEQYF
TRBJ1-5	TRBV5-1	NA	CASSLGQVDQPQHF
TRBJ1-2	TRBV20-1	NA	CSARAAGTYRYGYTF
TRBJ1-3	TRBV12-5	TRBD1	CGTGVSGNTIYF
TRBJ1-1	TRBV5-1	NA	CASRSPNTEAFF
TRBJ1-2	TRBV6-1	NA	CASTVDSLYGYTF
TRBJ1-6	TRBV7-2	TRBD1	CASSPDRAFAYNSPLHF
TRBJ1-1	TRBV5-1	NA	CASSSSGYNTEAFF
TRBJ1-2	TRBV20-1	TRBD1	CSARGAGQGARGYTF
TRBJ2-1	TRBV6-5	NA	CASSYSVGIGINEQFF
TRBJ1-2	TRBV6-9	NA	CASSYPTGRWTGSNYGYTF
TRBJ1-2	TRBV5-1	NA	CASSPLPWHGYTF
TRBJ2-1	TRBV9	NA	CASSEGGSYNEQFF
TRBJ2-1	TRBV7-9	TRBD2	CASSPILGLAIYNEQFF
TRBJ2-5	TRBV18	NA	CASFRGNGETQYF
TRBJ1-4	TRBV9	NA	CANSYSRDGERANEKLFF
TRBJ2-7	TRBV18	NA	CASSRMGHPYEQYF
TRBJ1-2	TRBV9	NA	CASSVEVGSKVVGYTF
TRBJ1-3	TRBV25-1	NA	CASSEYLGDSGNTIYF